The entry that follows covers one TCR beta chain sequence. Trimming cost V 0 bases and J 4 bases; bases outside gene matches: 7. The germline gives CDR1 SGDLS, CDR2 YYNGEE. This CDR3 is built from 16 residues. This cohort consisted of healthy bone marrow donors. Amplification used 60 Vbeta primers and 13 Jbeta primers. The table came from immunoSEQ multiplex PCR; TCRdb's copy has only in-frame clones and leaves some out. The table records around 110,000 clones, around 81% of them present only once. This entry comes from a study of cytomegalovirus exposure and HLA in healthy donors. The gene calls are TRBV9 and TRBJ2-1, with TRBD1 identical over 7 bases. Material: PBMCs. The source of this sequence is a woman aged 25 to 39 in good health and CMV-seronegative. The CDR3 spells CASSVGGTASYNEQFF. DNA of the CDR3: TGTGCCAGCAGCGTAGGGGGGACAGCTTCTTACAATGAGCAGTTCTTC. The whole variable domain, remainder taken from reference TRBV9 and TRBJ2-1, is DSGVTQTPKHLITATGQRVTLRCSPRSGDLSVYWYQQSLDQGLQFLIQYYNGEERAKGNILERFSAQQFPDLHSELNLSSLELGDSALYFCASSVGGTASYNEQFFGPGTRLTVL.